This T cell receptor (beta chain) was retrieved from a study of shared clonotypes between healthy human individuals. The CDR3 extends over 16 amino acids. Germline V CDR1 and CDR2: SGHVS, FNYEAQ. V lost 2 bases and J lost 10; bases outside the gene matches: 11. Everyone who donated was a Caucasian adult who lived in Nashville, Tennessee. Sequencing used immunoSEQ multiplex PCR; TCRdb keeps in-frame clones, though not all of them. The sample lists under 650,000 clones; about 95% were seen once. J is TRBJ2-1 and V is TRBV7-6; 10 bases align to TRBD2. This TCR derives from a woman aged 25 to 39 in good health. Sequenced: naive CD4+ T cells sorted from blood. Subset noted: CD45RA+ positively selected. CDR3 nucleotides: TGTGCCAGCAGCTTAAGGTCTAGCGGGGGCGGTGGGGAGCAGTTCTTC. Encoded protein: CASSLRSSGGGGEQFF.